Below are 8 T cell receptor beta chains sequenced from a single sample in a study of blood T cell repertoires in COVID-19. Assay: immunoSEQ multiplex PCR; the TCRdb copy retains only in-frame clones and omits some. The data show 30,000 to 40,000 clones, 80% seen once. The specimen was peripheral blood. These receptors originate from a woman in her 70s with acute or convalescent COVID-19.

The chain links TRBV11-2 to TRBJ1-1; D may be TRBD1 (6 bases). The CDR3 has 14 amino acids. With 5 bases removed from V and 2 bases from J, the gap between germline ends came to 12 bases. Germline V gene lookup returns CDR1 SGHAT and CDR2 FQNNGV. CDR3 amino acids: CASSPRTDNTEAFF. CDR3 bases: TGTGCCAGCAGCCCTCGGACAGATAACACTGAAGCTTTCTTT.

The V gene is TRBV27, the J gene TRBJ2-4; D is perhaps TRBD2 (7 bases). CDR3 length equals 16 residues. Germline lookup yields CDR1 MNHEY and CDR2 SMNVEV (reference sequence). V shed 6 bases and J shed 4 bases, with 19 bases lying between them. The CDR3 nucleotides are TGTGCCAGCAGAGGGAGGGGGGTCGGTATAAAAAACATTCAGTACTTC. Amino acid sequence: CASRGRGVGIKNIQYF.

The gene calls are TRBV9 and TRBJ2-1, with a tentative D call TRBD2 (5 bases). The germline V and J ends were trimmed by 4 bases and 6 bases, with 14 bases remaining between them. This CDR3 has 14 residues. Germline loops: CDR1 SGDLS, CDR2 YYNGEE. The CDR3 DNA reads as TGTGCCAGCAGCCCGGGGTGGGCGCTCAATGAGCAGTTCTTC. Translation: CASSPGWALNEQFF.

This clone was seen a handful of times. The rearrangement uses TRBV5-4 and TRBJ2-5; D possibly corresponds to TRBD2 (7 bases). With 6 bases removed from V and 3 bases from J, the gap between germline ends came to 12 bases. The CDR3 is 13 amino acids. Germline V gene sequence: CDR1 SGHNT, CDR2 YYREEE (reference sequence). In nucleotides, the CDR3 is TGTGCCAGCAACTTAGGGGGGGAAGAGACCCAGTACTTC. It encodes CASNLGGEETQYF.

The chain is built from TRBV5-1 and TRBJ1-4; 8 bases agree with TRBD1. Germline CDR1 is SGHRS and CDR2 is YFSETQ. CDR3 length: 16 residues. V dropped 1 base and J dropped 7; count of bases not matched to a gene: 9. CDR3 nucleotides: TGCGCCAGCAGCTTGATCACAGGGGGTCGGGGTGAAAAACTGTTTTTT. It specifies CASSLITGGRGEKLFF.

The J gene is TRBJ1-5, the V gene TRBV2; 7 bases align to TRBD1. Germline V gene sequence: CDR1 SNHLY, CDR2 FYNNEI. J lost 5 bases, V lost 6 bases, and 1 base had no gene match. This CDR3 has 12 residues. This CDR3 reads CASSTGDQPQHF. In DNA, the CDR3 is TGTGCCAGCAGCACAGGGGATCAGCCCCAGCATTTT.

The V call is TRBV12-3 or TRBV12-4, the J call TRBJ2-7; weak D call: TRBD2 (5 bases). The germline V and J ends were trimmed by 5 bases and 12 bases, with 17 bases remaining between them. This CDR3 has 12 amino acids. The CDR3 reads CASSPSSRELYF. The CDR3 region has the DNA TGTGCCAGCAGTCCCAGCTCGAGGGAACTGTACTTC.

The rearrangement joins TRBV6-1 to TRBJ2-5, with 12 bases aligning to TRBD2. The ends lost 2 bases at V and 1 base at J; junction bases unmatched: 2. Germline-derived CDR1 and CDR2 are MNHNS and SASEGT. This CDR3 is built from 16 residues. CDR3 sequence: CASSELAGGPQETQYF. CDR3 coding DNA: TGTGCCAGCAGTGAACTAGCGGGGGGGCCCCAAGAGACCCAGTACTTC.